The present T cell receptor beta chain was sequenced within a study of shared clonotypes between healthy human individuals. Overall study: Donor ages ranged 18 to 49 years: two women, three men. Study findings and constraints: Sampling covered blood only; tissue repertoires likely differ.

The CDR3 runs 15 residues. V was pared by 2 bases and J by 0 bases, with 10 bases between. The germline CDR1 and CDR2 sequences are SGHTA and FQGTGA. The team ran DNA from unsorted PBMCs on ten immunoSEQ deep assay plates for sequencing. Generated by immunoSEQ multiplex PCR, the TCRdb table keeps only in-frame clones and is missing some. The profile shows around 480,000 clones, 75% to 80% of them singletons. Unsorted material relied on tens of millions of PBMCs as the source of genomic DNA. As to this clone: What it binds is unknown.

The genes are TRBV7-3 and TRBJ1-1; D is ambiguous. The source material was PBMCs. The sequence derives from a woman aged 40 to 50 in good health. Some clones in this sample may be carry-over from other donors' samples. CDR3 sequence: CASSLASNMNTEAFF. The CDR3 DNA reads TGTGCCAGCAGCTTAGCCTCTAACATGAACACTGAAGCTTTCTTT.